A selection of T cell receptor beta chains follows, all from one sample in a study of beta chain features in type 1 diabetes. Using immunoSEQ multiplex PCR, the repertoire was profiled, and TCRdb retains in-frame clones only, with some absent. The profile shows some 370,000 clones, around 10% of them singletons. Sample: central memory CD4+ T cells from blood. The origin of the receptors is a man aged 30 to 39 with type 1 diabetes. Each CDR3 is given with its conserved first and last residue. A D gene is named only where the DNA matches it firmly. Where a row states a size, it is once, few, many or the class of an expanded clone; other rows omit it.

TRBJ1-5,TRBV6-5,NA,NA,12,CASSSPDQPQHF,TGTGCCAGCAGTTCCCCCGATCAGCCCCAGCATTTT
TRBJ2-6,TRBV6-1,few,NA,12,CASQAGANVLTF,TGTGCCAGCCAGGCTGGGGCCAACGTCCTGACTTTC
TRBJ1-1,TRBV19,few,NA,15,CASSIIAGAGAEAFF,TGTGCCAGTAGTATAATCGCCGGGGCCGGCGCTGAAGCTTTCTTT
TRBJ1-1,TRBV6-1,few,NA,14,CASSFGTLNTEAFF,TGTGCCAGCAGTTTTGGGACCCTGAACACTGAAGCTTTCTTT
TRBJ2-1,TRBV2,NA,TRBD1,14,CASLRDRGGGEQFF,TGTGCCAGCCTCCGGGACAGGGGAGGTGGTGAGCAGTTCTTC
TRBJ1-1,TRBV7-8,NA,TRBD1,15,CASSLDRTGGTEAFF,TGTGCCAGCAGCCTGGACCGAACAGGGGGCACTGAAGCTTTCTTT
TRBJ1-2,TRBV11-2,few,TRBD1,14,CASRSDRANYGYTF,TGTGCCAGCAGATCTGACAGGGCTAACTATGGCTACACCTTC
TRBJ1-1,TRBV5-1,few,NA,15,CASSSQLSGNTEAFF,TGCGCCAGCAGCTCGCAATTGTCGGGCAACACTGAAGCTTTCTTT
TRBJ1-5,TRBV9,NA,NA,13,CASSASGNQPQHF,TGTGCCAGCAGCGCCAGTGGCAATCAGCCCCAGCATTTT
TRBJ2-7,TRBV7-2,few,NA,15,CASSLGATSSYEQYF,TGTGCCAGCAGCTTAGGTGCGACTAGCTCCTACGAGCAGTACTTC
TRBJ2-7,TRBV27,few,TRBD2,15,CASRGTSGRTYEQYF,TGTGCCAGCAGGGGGACTAGCGGGAGGACCTACGAGCAGTACTTC
TRBJ2-7,TRBV7-8,once,NA,13,CASSLRGSYEQYF,TGTGCCAGCAGCTTGAGAGGTTCCTACGAGCAGTACTTC
TRBJ1-4,TRBV5-4,few,TRBD1,14,CASSPGGMEEKLFF,TGTGCCAGCAGCCCAGGGGGCATGGAAGAAAAACTGTTTTTT
TRBJ2-7,TRBV2,NA,NA,11,CASSDSYEQYF,TGTGCCAGCAGCGACAGCTACGAGCAGTACTTC
TRBJ2-1,TRBV7-3,many,TRBD2,15,CASSLTSGGGNEQFF,TGTGCCAGCAGCTTGACTAGCGGGGGAGGCAATGAGCAGTTCTTC
TRBJ1-2,TRBV27,NA,NA,14,CASSTLDGIYGYTF,TGTGCCAGCAGTACCCTGGACGGGATTTATGGCTACACCTTC
TRBJ2-5,TRBV7-8,NA,NA,14,CASSASLAEETQYF,TGTGCCAGCAGCGCGTCCTTGGCAGAAGAGACCCAGTACTTC
TRBJ1-3,TRBV6-1,few,NA,14,CATGETTGGNTIYF,TGTGCCACGGGGGAAACAACTGGTGGAAACACCATATATTTT
TRBJ2-2,TRBV12-5,few,TRBD2,21,CASGLTLGLAGGPRGTGELFF,TGTGCTAGTGGTTTGACTCTGGGACTAGCGGGAGGCCCTCGGGGCACCGGGGAGCTGTTTTTT
TRBJ1-1,TRBV19,many,TRBD1,15,CASTRTGGSDTEAFF,TGTGCCAGTACCCGGACAGGGGGATCGGACACTGAAGCTTTCTTT
TRBJ2-5,TRBV30,NA,NA,14,CAWSPSGRTETQYF,TGTGCCTGGAGTCCGTCGGGACGGACAGAGACCCAGTACTTC
TRBJ2-5,TRBV6-5,NA,NA,14,CASRGSSEGETQYF,TGTGCCAGCCGAGGGAGTAGTGAGGGAGAGACCCAGTACTTC
TRBJ2-7,TRBV30,few,NA,13,CAWSGGQLYEQYF,TGTGCCTGGAGTGGTGGTCAACTCTACGAGCAGTACTTC
TRBJ2-6,TRBV28,NA,NA,14,CASSVGSGANVLTF,TGTGCCAGCTCCGTAGGGAGTGGGGCCAACGTCCTGACTTTC
TRBJ1-5,TRBV6-1,NA,TRBD1,15,CASFTGTAGNQPQHF,TGTGCCAGCTTTACTGGGACAGCCGGCAATCAGCCCCAGCATTTT
TRBJ2-1,TRBV18,NA,TRBD2,16,CASSLTTSGEYNEQFF,TGTGCCAGCTCACTCACGACTAGCGGGGAATACAATGAGCAGTTCTTC
TRBJ2-7,TRBV15,NA,NA,18,CATSRGTVSGDRNYEQYF,TGTGCCACCAGCAGAGGGACCGTCTCGGGGGACCGAAACTACGAGCAGTACTTC
TRBJ2-1,TRBV6-4,few,TRBD2,15,CASSDPGLAYNEQFF,TGTGCCAGCAGTGACCCAGGACTAGCTTACAATGAGCAGTTCTTC
TRBJ1-2,TRBV30,NA,TRBD1,14,CAWRPTDRAYGYTF,TGTGCCTGGAGGCCAACCGACAGGGCATATGGCTACACCTTC
TRBJ1-4,TRBV7-3,NA,NA,14,CASSLVGPGRKLFF,TGTGCCAGCAGCTTAGTGGGTCCGGGACGAAAACTGTTTTTT
TRBJ2-1,TRBV15,many,TRBD2,15,CATSPSGTRHNEQFF,TGTGCCACCAGCCCCAGCGGGACCCGCCACAATGAGCAGTTCTTC
TRBJ1-2,TRBV6-5,few,TRBD1,14,CASSPDRDYYGYTF,TGTGCCAGCAGCCCTGACAGGGATTACTATGGCTACACCTTC
TRBJ2-7,TRBV7-3,many,TRBD2,15,CASSLGGESSYEQYF,TGTGCCAGCAGCTTAGGGGGGGAAAGCTCCTACGAGCAGTACTTC
TRBJ1-1,TRBV5-1,few,TRBD1,16,CASSLELGTGGTEAFF,TGCGCCAGCAGCTTGGAATTAGGGACAGGGGGCACTGAAGCTTTCTTT
TRBJ2-1,TRBV4-2,few,NA,15,CASSQSGYSYNEQFF,TGTGCCAGCAGCCAGAGCGGATACTCCTACAATGAGCAGTTCTTC
TRBJ2-5,TRBV9,NA,NA,15,CASSPRRGAGETQYF,TGTGCCAGCAGCCCCCGGAGGGGAGCGGGCGAGACCCAGTACTTC
TRBJ2-5,TRBV5-4,NA,TRBD2,15,CASSLASGPSETQYF,TGTGCCAGCAGCTTGGCTAGCGGGCCGAGTGAGACCCAGTACTTC
TRBJ1-5,TRBV2,few,NA,14,CASSGSNLRQPQHF,TGTGCCAGCAGTGGCTCGAACCTTCGACAGCCCCAGCATTTT
TRBJ2-1,TRBV7-2,few,NA,16,CASSLVPDTGTDEQFF,TGTGCCAGCAGCTTGGTACCGGACACCGGAACCGATGAGCAGTTCTTC
TRBJ1-1,TRBV6-1,NA,TRBD1,13,CASRGQLNTEAFF,TGTGCCAGCAGGGGACAGTTGAACACTGAAGCTTTCTTT
TRBJ1-1,TRBV4-3,NA,NA,15,CASSQDRNVGTEAFF,TGCGCCAGCAGCCAAGATCGGAACGTCGGTACTGAAGCTTTCTTT
TRBJ1-2,TRBV27,few,NA,16,CASSGGPRDTYYGYTF,TGTGCCAGCAGTGGGGGACCTCGGGACACCTACTATGGCTACACCTTC
TRBJ1-1,TRBV4-1,NA,NA,16,CASSHLPDIRNTEAFF,TGCGCCAGCAGCCACCTACCGGATATACGGAACACTGAAGCTTTCTTT
TRBJ2-7,TRBV7-2,NA,NA,14,CASSRGQESYEQYF,TGTGCCAGCAGCCGGGGCCAGGAATCCTACGAGCAGTACTTC